This passage covers 28 T cell receptor beta chains from one sample sequenced in a study of technical replicates of blood from a handful of donors. Method: immunoSEQ multiplex PCR; TCRdb's copy keeps in-frame clones and lacks some. The sample shows more than 65,000 clones, 91% of them seen only once. Sequencing used T cells isolated from PBMCs. The receptors come from a human donor in good health. Some clones in this sample may be carry-over from other donors' samples.

V and J are TRBV4-1 and TRBJ2-7; a possible D gene is TRBD1 (5 bases). With 0 bases removed from V and 1 base from J, the gap between germline ends came to 13 bases. The germline CDR1 and CDR2 sequences are MGHRA and YSYEKL. CDR3 length: 16 residues. In DNA, the CDR3 is TGCGCCAGCAGCCAAGAAAGACAGCTGATGTCCTACGAGCAGTACTTC. It specifies CASSQERQLMSYEQYF.

This chain uses TRBV2 with TRBJ2-7, with 9 positions matching TRBD1. V trimming: 8 bases; J trimming: 4 bases; junction bases outside the gene matches: 6. CDR1 SNHLY and CDR2 FYNNEI come from the germline V gene. The CDR3 spans 13 residues. The CDR3 protein is CASGGQGRYEQYF. The CDR3, as DNA: TGTGCCAGCGGCGGACAGGGGCGGTACGAGCAGTACTTC.

This clone was seen only a few times. The chain joins TRBV19 to TRBJ1-1; 8 bases map to TRBD1. This CDR3 is built from 14 residues. V was clipped by 10 bases and J by 8 bases; unmatched bases: 15. The V gene's germline CDR1 is LNHDA and CDR2 SQIVND (reference sequence). The CDR3 coding sequence is TGTGCCACGGCCCAGGGGGCGATTAGTTTAGAAGCTTTCTTT. This sequence encodes CATAQGAISLEAFF.

The V and J genes are TRBV11-3 and TRBJ2-1, with 7 bases that match TRBD2. V trimming: 2 bases; J trimming: 4 bases; junction bases outside the gene matches: 8. CDR1 is SGHNT and CDR2 is YENEEA in the germline V gene. The CDR3 is made up of 16 amino acids. The CDR3 loop is CASSLRSQRGYNEQFF. As DNA, the CDR3 is TGTGCCAGCAGCTTACGTTCCCAGCGGGGATACAATGAGCAGTTCTTC.

The chain is built from TRBV6-5 and TRBJ2-7, with TRBD2 as a possible D gene (5 bases). Trimming removed 1 base from V and 4 bases from J, with 11 bases in between. CDR1 and CDR2 (germline): MNHEY, SVGAGI. The CDR3 has 14 amino acids. CDR3 bases: TGTGCCAGCAGTTACTTAGCCGGGGTTTACGAGCAGTACTTC. It translates to CASSYLAGVYEQYF.

J is TRBJ2-1 and V is TRBV2; weak D call: TRBD1 (6 bases). CDR1 SNHLY and CDR2 FYNNEI come from the germline V gene. The length of the CDR3 is 13 residues. V shed 2 bases and J shed 12 bases, with 14 bases lying between them. DNA of the CDR3: TGTGCCAGCAGTGAATACAGGGCCCAGGGGCAGTTCTTC. Translating it yields CASSEYRAQGQFF.

The CDR3 reads CASSDPEGGNTGELFF. The CDR3 bases are TGTGCCAGCAGTGACCCTGAGGGCGGAAACACCGGGGAGCTGTTTTTT. This sequence joins TRBV6-4 and TRBJ2-2; a weak D match, TRBD2 (5 bases). Germline lookup yields CDR1 MRHNA and CDR2 SNTAGT. CDR3 length equals 16 residues. V was clipped by 2 bases and J by 2 bases, with 12 bases between them.

Only one count was recorded for this clone. The chain links TRBV10-2 to TRBJ2-7; D perhaps matches TRBD1 (6 bases). Trimming left V 0 bases short and J 12 bases short, with 9 bases between. From germline, CDR1 is WSHSY and CDR2 SAAADI. The CDR3 is made up of 11 amino acids. CDR3 residues: CASSESTGLYF. CDR3 nucleotide sequence: TGCGCCAGCAGTGAGTCTACAGGGTTGTACTTC.

To note about this clone: The sample contains more than one DNA sequence encoding this CDR3. The rearrangement joins TRBV27 to TRBJ2-2; D gene ambiguous. Germline CDR1 is MNHEY and CDR2 is SMNVEV (reference sequence). CDR3 size: 13 residues. The V and J ends lost 4 bases and 1 base respectively, with 4 bases between them. CDR3 loop: CASSSGNTGELFF. In DNA form, the CDR3 reads TGTGCCAGCAGTTCAGGGAACACCGGGGAGCTGTTTTTT.

V usage is TRBV28 and J usage is TRBJ2-3; the match to TRBD1 covers 8 bases. From germline, CDR1 is MDHEN and CDR2 SYDVKM. The CDR3 covers 18 residues. Trimming cost V 4 bases and J 2 bases; bases outside gene matches: 14. This chain's CDR3 is CASSSRSFRGRLTDTQYF. CDR3 sequence (DNA): TGTGCCAGCAGTTCGCGATCTTTCAGGGGGCGCCTCACAGATACGCAGTATTTT.

The chain is built from TRBV30 and TRBJ1-2; 11 positions agree with TRBD1. J was trimmed by 4 bases and V by 5 bases; bases with no gene match: 15. CDR3 length equals 17 residues. The germline CDR1 and CDR2 sequences are GTSNPN and SVGIG (reference sequence). CDR3 in amino acids: CAWETPGQGDFGYGYTF. Here the CDR3 DNA reads TGTGCCTGGGAGACCCCGGGACAGGGGGACTTTGGCTATGGCTACACCTTC.

The CDR3 nucleotides read TGTGCCAGCAGTAGCGGGGGCACCGGGGAGCTGTTTTTT. Translation gives CASSSGGTGELFF. The chain couples TRBV25-1 to TRBJ2-2; TRBD2 aligns across 8 bases. The CDR3 totals 13 residues. The trim removed 5 bases at V and 4 bases at J, leaving 0 bases unmatched. The germline CDR1 and CDR2 sequences are MGHDK and SYGVNS.

The rearrangement links TRBV14 to TRBJ2-7; TRBD2 agrees at 10 bases. J gave up 2 bases and V 4 bases, and 8 bases lay outside the gene matches. Per germline, CDR1 SGHDN and CDR2 FVKESK. The CDR3 runs 16 residues. CDR3 in amino acids: CASSRLLAGRTYEQYF. The DNA of the CDR3 is TGTGCCAGCAGCCGCCTACTAGCGGGAAGAACCTACGAGCAGTACTTC.

The chain combines TRBV27 with TRBJ1-3; 8 bases are shared with TRBD1. J was trimmed by 0 bases and V by 5 bases; bases with no gene match: 6. The V gene's germline CDR1 is MNHEY and CDR2 SMNVEV (reference sequence). This CDR3 spans 16 amino acids. The CDR3 spells CASSRQGPPSGNTIYF. CDR3 in DNA: TGTGCCAGCAGTCGACAGGGGCCCCCCTCTGGAAACACCATATATTTT.

J is TRBJ1-1 and V is TRBV12-5; 8 nucleotides line up with TRBD1. The CDR3 loop spans 18 amino acids. The germline V gene has CDR1 LGHNT and CDR2 FRNRAP. Germline trimming cut 0 bases from V and 4 bases from J; bases unmatched to any gene: 13. CDR3 DNA sequence: TGTGCTAGTGGTTTGGTTGAGACAGGGGCGGACGAGGTCACTGAAGCTTTCTTT. This codes for CASGLVETGADEVTEAFF.

The rearrangement links TRBV19 to TRBJ2-1; 7 positions agree with TRBD2. V lost 5 bases to trimming and J lost 2 bases; unmatched junction nucleotides: 3. Germline V lookup: CDR1 LNHDA, CDR2 SQIVND (reference sequence). CDR3 length equals 14 residues. The CDR3 DNA reads as TGTGCCAGTAGTTTTCGGGGGGCCTACAATGAGCAGTTCTTC. It codes for CASSFRGAYNEQFF.

The J gene is TRBJ2-7, the V gene TRBV7-9; possibly TRBD1 for D (6 bases). This CDR3 contains 15 residues. V was clipped by 5 bases and J by 3 bases, with 17 bases between them. Germline-derived CDR1 and CDR2 are SEHNR and FQNEAQ (reference sequence). The CDR3 here is CASSGNRDIIYEQYF. The CDR3 bases are TGTGCCAGCAGCGGGAACAGGGACATAATCTACGAGCAGTACTTC.

V usage is TRBV11-3 and J usage is TRBJ1-4; D remains unclear. The germline V and J ends were trimmed by 4 bases and 4 bases, with 13 bases remaining between them. Per germline, CDR1 SGHNT and CDR2 YENEEA. This CDR3 has 15 amino acids. CDR3 coding DNA: TGTGCCAGCAGCTCAGCGGACGGATATAATGAAAAACTGTTTTTT. Translating it yields CASSSADGYNEKLFF.

This clone has a handful of counts. V and J are TRBV29-1 and TRBJ1-6, with 9 positions matching TRBD1. V shed 6 bases, J shed 7 bases, and the junction held 4 bases outside the gene matches. Germline CDR1 SQVTM, CDR2 ANQGSEA. The CDR3 is made up of 13 amino acids. CDR3 protein: CSVRDRENSPLHF. As DNA, the CDR3 is TGCAGCGTAAGGGACAGGGAGAATTCACCCCTCCACTTT. The entire variable domain, with the rest obtained from reference TRBV29-1 and TRBJ1-6, is as follows: SAVISQKPSRDICQRGTSLTIQCQVDSQVTMMFWYRQQPGQSLTLIATANQGSEATYESGFVIDKFPISRPNLTFSTLTVSNMSPEDSSIYLCSVRDRENSPLHFGNGTRLTVT.

This chain joins TRBV7-9 and TRBJ2-5, with 7 bases lining up with TRBD1. This CDR3 spans 13 amino acids. The ends lost 5 bases at V and 1 base at J; junction bases unmatched: 1. Germline CDR1 and CDR2: SEHNR and FQNEAQ (reference sequence). CDR3: CASSGTAQETQYF. CDR3 DNA sequence: TGTGCCAGCAGCGGGACAGCCCAAGAGACCCAGTACTTC.

This chain joins TRBV7-8 and TRBJ2-4; D may be TRBD1 (6 bases). Germline-derived CDR1 and CDR2 are SGHVS and FQNEAQ. The V gene lost 2 bases and the J gene lost 9 bases, with 17 bases spanning the gap. CDR3 length equals 15 residues. The CDR3 region is CASSLREGGIGIQYF. DNA of the CDR3: TGTGCCAGCAGCTTAAGGGAAGGGGGTATCGGCATTCAGTACTTC.

This clone has just a few counts. V usage is TRBV27 and J usage is TRBJ2-3; 10 bases match TRBD2. The germline CDR1 and CDR2 sequences are MNHEY and SMNVEV (reference sequence). J gave up 4 bases and V 10 bases, and 8 bases lay outside the gene matches. This CDR3 has 14 amino acids. In DNA, the CDR3 is TGTGCCACCCAGGCTAGCGGGGGCTCAGATACGCAGTATTTT. Translated, it gives CATQASGGSDTQYF.

The rearrangement joins TRBV6-5 to TRBJ2-7; D remains unclear. The length of the CDR3 is 13 residues. The V end lost 0 bases, the J end lost 5 bases, and 8 bases lay between the germline ends. In germline, CDR1 is MNHEY, CDR2 SVGAGI. The CDR3 bases are TGTGCCAGCAGTTACTCGAACGCGAACGAGCAGTACTTC. This gives the protein CASSYSNANEQYF.

The rearrangement joins TRBV9 to TRBJ2-7; 11 bases line up with TRBD2. Per the germline V gene, CDR1 is SGDLS and CDR2 is YYNGEE. The CDR3 totals 16 residues. V shed 1 base, J shed 6 bases, and the junction held 9 bases outside the gene matches. The CDR3: CASSVQKTSGKREQYF. CDR3 sequence (DNA): TGTGCCAGCAGCGTACAAAAGACTAGCGGGAAACGCGAGCAGTACTTC.

This chain connects TRBV7-8 to TRBJ2-5; 12 positions agree with TRBD2. The V segment lost 2 bases and the J segment 4 bases; nucleotides outside the gene matches: 2. From germline, CDR1 is SGHVS and CDR2 FQNEAQ. The CDR3 runs to 15 residues. Here the CDR3 reads CASSLSTSGRETQYF. The CDR3, as DNA: TGTGCCAGCAGCTTATCGACTAGCGGGAGAGAGACCCAGTACTTC.

The J gene is TRBJ1-2, the V gene TRBV27, with D perhaps matching TRBD1 (6 bases). Germline-derived CDR1 and CDR2 are MNHEY and SMNVEV (reference sequence). Trimming took 3 bases from V and 4 from J, leaving 18 bases between them. The CDR3 sequence is 16 residues long. CDR3 nucleotides: TGTGCCAGCAGTTTGCGGGTTTCCGGACAGCTCTATGGCTACACCTTC. The encoded protein is CASSLRVSGQLYGYTF.

V is TRBV7-9 and J is TRBJ2-3, with TRBD1 matching over 7 bases. The CDR3 has 16 residues. The V segment lost 0 bases and the J segment 0 bases; nucleotides outside the gene matches: 3. Germline values: CDR1 SEHNR, CDR2 FQNEAQ (reference sequence). In nucleotides, the CDR3 is TGTGCCAGCAGCTTAGCGGACAGGTGGAGCACAGATACGCAGTATTTT. Its protein product is CASSLADRWSTDTQYF.

This rearrangement joins TRBV19 to TRBJ1-6, with 8 bases that match TRBD1. The CDR3 runs to 15 residues. The germline V gene has CDR1 LNHDA and CDR2 SQIVND (reference sequence). Losses at the gene ends were 6 bases for V and 7 bases for J; bases not matched to a gene: 8. The CDR3 DNA is TGTGCCAGTAGGCAACTGACAGGGGTGAATTCACCCCTCCACTTT. It yields the protein CASRQLTGVNSPLHF.